What follows are 22 T cell receptor beta chains derived from one specimen sequenced in a study of cytotoxic CD8 clonotypes in ibrutinib-treated CLL. Sequencing was performed with immunoSEQ multiplex PCR; in TCRdb, only in-frame clones are kept and a portion is missing. The repertoire includes around 77,000 clones, about 84% of them detected once, and about 8% sits in the top ten. Here the sequenced sample was PBMCs, taken at disease progression, from a patient treated with ibrutinib. Receptor source: a human donor with chronic lymphocytic leukemia.

The chain combines TRBV20-1 with TRBJ1-2, with D unresolved. CDR1 DFQATT and CDR2 SNEGSKA come from the germline V gene (reference sequence). The CDR3 runs to 11 residues. V was trimmed by 5 bases and J by 8 bases, leaving 12 bases between them. The CDR3 DNA reads as TGCAGTGCTCGGGAGTCGGGCGGCTACACCTTC. Encoded protein: CSARESGGYTF.

The chain is built from TRBV4-2 and TRBJ2-5; tentatively, D is TRBD1 (6 bases). From germline, CDR1 is LGHNA and CDR2 YNFKEQ. The CDR3 is 15 residues long. V gave up 1 base and J gave up 5 bases, with 14 bases separating them. CDR3 loop: CASSQASSGVETQYF. The CDR3 DNA is TGTGCCAGCAGCCAAGCCTCTTCAGGGGTTGAGACCCAGTACTTC.

This chain connects TRBV30 to TRBJ2-7; the match to TRBD1 covers 11 bases. The CDR3 spans 15 residues. CDR1 is GTSNPN and CDR2 is SVGIG in the germline V gene (reference sequence). V shed 2 bases, J shed 7 bases, and the junction held 10 bases outside the gene matches. The CDR3 DNA is TGTGCCTGGAGTCCCCAGGACAGGGGGCAATTAGAGCAGTACTTC. Its protein is CAWSPQDRGQLEQYF. Full variable domain (outside the CDR3, taken from reference TRBV30 and TRBJ2-7): SQTIHQWPATLVQPVGSPLSLECTVEGTSNPNLYWYRQAAGRGLQLLFYSVGIGQISSEVPQNLSASRPQDRQFILSSKKLLLSDSGFYLCAWSPQDRGQLEQYFGPGTRLTVT.

The chain couples TRBV5-6 to TRBJ1-1; D is undetermined. V lost 0 bases and J 8 bases, leaving 8 bases between the germline ends. Germline CDR1 is SGHDT and CDR2 is YYEEEE. The CDR3 extends over 12 amino acids. This CDR3 is CASSLGGNEAFF. Written as DNA, the CDR3 is TGTGCCAGCAGCTTGGGAGGGAACGAAGCTTTCTTT.

V gene TRBV6-1 combines with J gene TRBJ1-2; maybe TRBD1 (6 bases). CDR3 size: 14 residues. V was shortened by 3 bases and J by 4 bases, with 12 bases between the two germline ends. Germline lookup yields CDR1 MNHNS and CDR2 SASEGT. CDR3 nucleotide sequence: TGTGCCAGCAGTGAGTTACAGGGCTTCTATGGCTACACCTTC. Its protein is CASSELQGFYGYTF.

V and J are TRBV4-1 and TRBJ1-2; TRBD1 is a possible D gene (5 bases). CDR1 is MGHRA and CDR2 is YSYEKL in the germline V gene. Trimming took 0 bases from V and 4 from J, leaving 12 bases between them. This CDR3 is 15 amino acids long. For the CDR3, the DNA is TGCGCCAGCAGCCAAGATGGGGCCAGCCTCTATGGCTACACCTTC. This encodes CASSQDGASLYGYTF.

The chain recombines TRBV18 with TRBJ1-2; TRBD1 might be the D (5 bases). Per germline, CDR1 KGHSH and CDR2 LQKENI. Trimming removed 2 bases at V and 4 bases at J, with 17 bases between. The CDR3 has 16 amino acids. The CDR3 bases are TGTGCCAGCTCACCAACTTTTTACCTAGACAGCTATGGCTACACCTTC. This gives the protein CASSPTFYLDSYGYTF.

The gene calls are TRBV5-1 and TRBJ2-2; 7 bases fit TRBD1. Germline trimming cut 3 bases from V and 4 bases from J; bases unmatched to any gene: 6. This CDR3 has 15 residues. CDR1 SGHRS and CDR2 YFSETQ come from the germline V gene. DNA for the CDR3: TGCGCCAGCAGCTCTAAGACAGGGTCCACCGGGGAGCTGTTTTTT. Its protein is CASSSKTGSTGELFF.

There are a few counts of this clone. V is TRBV19 and J is TRBJ1-2; possibly TRBD1 for D (5 bases). CDR1 LNHDA and CDR2 SQIVND come from the germline V gene (reference sequence). The CDR3 has 12 amino acids. The V gene lost 1 base and the J gene lost 8 bases, with 8 bases spanning the gap. The CDR3 coding sequence is TGTGCCAGTAGTATAGGGGGGACGGGCTACACCTTC. Its translation: CASSIGGTGYTF.

In this sample, this clone turned up a few times. This sequence joins TRBV10-1 and TRBJ1-1; D unresolved. Between the trimmed V and J ends, which lost 7 bases and 7 bases, there was a span of 19 bases. This CDR3 contains 14 residues. The germline CDR1 and CDR2 sequences are WNHNN and SYGVQD (reference sequence). This CDR3 is CASKPSLAGLEAFF. The CDR3 DNA reads TGCGCCAGCAAGCCAAGTTTAGCGGGCCTTGAAGCTTTCTTT.

The chain combines TRBV25-1 with TRBJ2-7; possibly TRBD1 or TRBD2 for D (5 bases each). This CDR3 spans 15 amino acids. V lost 1 base and J lost 4, with 14 bases in between. Germline loops: CDR1 MGHDK, CDR2 SYGVNS. For the CDR3, the DNA is TGTGCCAGCAGTGAATGGGGGTTGGAACGATACGAGCAGTACTTC. This gives the protein CASSEWGLERYEQYF.

In this sample, this clone turned up once. V and J are TRBV7-3 and TRBJ2-3, with D unresolved. V was shortened by 5 bases and J by 5 bases, with 11 bases between the two germline ends. The length of the CDR3 is 13 residues. The germline V gene encodes CDR1 SGHTA and CDR2 FQGTGA. Here the CDR3 DNA reads TGTGCCAGCAGCCTCCTAACCCAAGATACGCAGTATTTT. It is translated as CASSLLTQDTQYF.

The chain recombines TRBV30 with TRBJ2-5; TRBD2 matches 13 bases. Germline-derived CDR1 and CDR2 are GTSNPN and SVGIG (reference sequence). V was clipped by 1 base and J by 6 bases; unmatched bases: 8. CDR3 length equals 16 residues. The CDR3 here is CAWSEWTSGSFKTQYF. The CDR3 nucleotides are TGTGCCTGGAGTGAATGGACTAGCGGGAGTTTCAAGACCCAGTACTTC.

V gene TRBV5-1 combines with J gene TRBJ1-2, with D unclear. The length of the CDR3 is 13 residues. V was trimmed by 2 bases and J by 5 bases, leaving 10 bases between them. Germline V gives CDR1 SGHRS, CDR2 YFSETQ. The CDR3 here is CASSFEDSYGYTF. The CDR3 DNA follows: TGCGCCAGCAGCTTTGAGGATTCGTATGGCTACACCTTC.

CDR3: CASSQTAMETQYF. As DNA, the CDR3 is TGTGCCAGCAGCCAGACAGCGATGGAGACCCAGTACTTC. V is TRBV7-2 and J is TRBJ2-5; the D gene is possibly TRBD1 (5 bases). Germline assignment: CDR1 SGHTA and CDR2 FQGNSA. V lost 5 bases to trimming and J lost 5 bases, with 12 bases between them. This CDR3 has 13 residues.

The rearrangement links TRBV4-1 to TRBJ1-1, with D possibly being TRBD1 (6 bases). Trimming left V 1 base short and J 5 bases short, with 14 bases between. The CDR3 totals 15 residues. CDR1 is MGHRA and CDR2 is YSYEKL in the germline V gene. This CDR3 reads CASSQGLGAKTEAFF. In DNA form, the CDR3 reads TGCGCCAGCAGCCAAGGACTGGGGGCGAAGACTGAAGCTTTCTTT.

The gene calls are TRBV2 and TRBJ2-3; D gene ambiguous. V lost 4 bases, J lost 0 bases, and 11 bases lay in between. The germline V gene has CDR1 SNHLY and CDR2 FYNNEI. The CDR3 loop spans 15 amino acids. CDR3 DNA sequence: TGTGCCAGCAGTGTTTACATGTCTAGCACAGATACGCAGTATTTT. It translates to CASSVYMSSTDTQYF.

This clone was observed a single time. The rearrangement uses TRBV7-9 and TRBJ2-1; 10 nucleotides match TRBD2. Trimming at V came to 5 bases and at J to 4 bases, leaving 5 bases not matched to a gene. The germline V gene has CDR1 SEHNR and CDR2 FQNEAQ (reference sequence). This CDR3 spans 15 amino acids. CDR3: CASSLLAGVYNEQFF. CDR3 nucleotides: TGTGCCAGCAGCCTTCTAGCGGGAGTATACAATGAGCAGTTCTTC.

The chain carries TRBV4-1 and TRBJ2-7; no reliable D call. CDR3 length: 13 residues. The ends were cut back, 1 base at V and 2 bases at J, with 6 bases in the middle. Germline loops: CDR1 MGHRA, CDR2 YSYEKL. CDR3 loop: CASSQGIAYEQYF. CDR3 nucleotides: TGCGCCAGCAGCCAAGGGATAGCCTACGAGCAGTACTTC.

This clone occurred a few times. The rearrangement joins TRBV30 to TRBJ1-2, with 8 bases identical to TRBD1. The germline V gene encodes CDR1 GTSNPN and CDR2 SVGIG (reference sequence). The CDR3 length is 14 residues. V lost 0 bases to trimming and J lost 4 bases; unmatched junction nucleotides: 4. The DNA for the CDR3 is TGTGCCTGGAGTGTAAGGACAGGGATCTATGGCTACACCTTC. It yields the protein CAWSVRTGIYGYTF.

V and J are TRBV10-3 and TRBJ2-7, with 10 nucleotides matching TRBD2. The junction had 5 bases not matched to a gene; V was cut back by 0 bases and J by 0 bases. The CDR3 length is 17 residues. CDR1 is ENHRY and CDR2 is SYGVKD in the germline V gene. The DNA of the CDR3 is TGTGCCATCAGTGAGTCACTAGCGGGAAAGAACTCCTACGAGCAGTACTTC. Translating it yields CAISESLAGKNSYEQYF.

This clone came up a few times. The V and J genes are TRBV9 and TRBJ1-1; 7 bases line up with TRBD1. This CDR3 has 14 amino acids. Germline lookup yields CDR1 SGDLS and CDR2 YYNGEE. V trimming: 4 bases; J trimming: 1 base; junction bases outside the gene matches: 4. Written as DNA, the CDR3 is TGTGCCAGCAGCAGGGGACAGAAGAACACTGAAGCTTTCTTT. It yields the protein CASSRGQKNTEAFF.